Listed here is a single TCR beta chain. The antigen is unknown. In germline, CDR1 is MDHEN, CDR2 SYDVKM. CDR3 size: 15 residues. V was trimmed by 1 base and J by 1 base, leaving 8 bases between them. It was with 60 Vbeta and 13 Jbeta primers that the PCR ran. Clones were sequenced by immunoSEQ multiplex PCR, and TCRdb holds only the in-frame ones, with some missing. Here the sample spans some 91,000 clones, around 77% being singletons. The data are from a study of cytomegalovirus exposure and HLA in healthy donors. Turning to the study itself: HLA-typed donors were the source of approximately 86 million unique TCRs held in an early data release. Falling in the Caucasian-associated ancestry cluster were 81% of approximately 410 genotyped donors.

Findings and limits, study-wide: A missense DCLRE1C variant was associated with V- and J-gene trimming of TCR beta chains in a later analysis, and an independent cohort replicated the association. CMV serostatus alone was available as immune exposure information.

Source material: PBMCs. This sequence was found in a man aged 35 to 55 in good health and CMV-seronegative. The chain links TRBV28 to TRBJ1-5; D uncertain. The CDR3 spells CASSLYGSSNQPQHF. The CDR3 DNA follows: TGTGCCAGCAGTTTATACGGGAGCAGCAATCAGCCCCAGCATTTT.